This T cell receptor beta chain came from a study of shared clonotypes between healthy human individuals. Study context: Used for every donor were three CD4 naive, three CD4 memory, two CD8 naive and one CD8 memory plate. The study's findings and limits: Non-shared clonotypes had lower generation probabilities than clonotypes shared by all four sorted-subset donors.

For every subset, genomic DNA was evenly distributed across several immunoSEQ plates. Template for every sorted-subset replicate PCR totaled about 200 ng DNA, 25,000 to 30,000 T cell genomes. Assay: immunoSEQ multiplex PCR; the TCRdb copy retains only in-frame clones and omits some. The table shows about 2 million clones, with 95% occurring only once. The germline gives CDR1 DFQATT, CDR2 SNEGSKA (reference sequence). The CDR3 runs to 11 residues. Trimming cost V 6 bases and J 3 bases, with 8 bases left between them. As to this clone: Antigen specificity is unknown. The same CDR3 can be traced to other DNA sequences in this sample.

The chain combines TRBV20-1 with TRBJ1-2, with TRBD1 as a possible D gene (6 bases). Sequenced sample: naive CD4+ T cells sorted from blood. The subset is: CD45RA+ positively selected. This sequence originates from a man between 18 and 35 years old in good health. The CDR3 region is CSAGGDYGYTF. DNA for the CDR3: TGCAGTGCCGGGGGCGACTATGGCTACACCTTC.